A single sample is the source of the 29 T cell receptor beta chains below, sequenced in a study of blood T cell repertoires in COVID-19. The assay was immunoSEQ multiplex PCR, and TCRdb's table has in-frame clones only and misses some. This sample has some 74,000 clones; roughly 80% occur once, and the top ten carry approximately 9.3%. Sequenced material: peripheral blood. These TCRs come from a woman in her forties or fifties with acute or convalescent COVID-19.

This rearrangement joins TRBV4-3 to TRBJ2-1; D not resolved. Germline V gene lookup returns CDR1 LGHNA and CDR2 YSLEER. Trimming shortened V by 1 base and J by 6 bases, and 7 bases separated the two germline ends. The CDR3 runs to 13 residues. The CDR3: CASSQAAGNEQFF. The CDR3 DNA reads TGCGCCAGCAGCCAAGCTGCCGGCAATGAGCAGTTCTTC.

The chain links TRBV21-1 to TRBJ1-2. TRBV21-1 is flagged as a pseudogene. This CDR3 contains 17 residues. CDR3 loop: CASSITGGPNRNYGYTF. DNA of the CDR3: TGTGCCAGCAGCATAACCGGGGGACCAAACCGAAACTATGGCTACACCTTC.

This clone was detected only a few times. The V call is TRBV7-2, the J call TRBJ1-5, with 7 positions matching TRBD1. J gave up 4 bases and V 0 bases, and 6 bases lay outside the gene matches. Germline V gene data show CDR1 as SGHTA and CDR2 as FQGNSA. This CDR3 spans 16 amino acids. The CDR3 DNA reads TGTGCCAGCAGCTTAGCCTCGGGACAGTCTAATCAGCCCCAGCATTTT. Protein: CASSLASGQSNQPQHF.

V and J are TRBV18 and TRBJ2-5; D gene unclear. The length of the CDR3 is 11 residues. Trimming stripped 3 bases from V and 5 bases from J, with 4 bases between. Germline V gene sequence: CDR1 KGHSH, CDR2 LQKENI. The CDR3 coding sequence is TGTGCCAGCTCACCTCTCGAGACCCAGTACTTC. Translation gives CASSPLETQYF.

This chain uses TRBV28 with TRBJ2-7; D not resolved. V lost 5 bases to trimming and J lost 12 bases, with 11 bases between them. The CDR3 is 10 amino acids. Germline CDR1 reads MDHEN; CDR2 reads SYDVKM. The CDR3 DNA reads as TGTGCCAGCAGTGGGCATTTTCGGTACTTC. It encodes CASSGHFRYF.

This clone showed up just a few times. CDR3 coding DNA: TGTGCCAGCAGCTTAGGGGACAGCTCTATGGATGAGCAGTTCTTC. Translation: CASSLGDSSMDEQFF. This chain uses TRBV11-3 with TRBJ2-1; 7 positions agree with TRBD1. In germline, CDR1 is SGHNT, CDR2 YENEEA. V lost 1 base, J lost 8 bases, and 8 bases stayed unmatched. This CDR3 spans 15 amino acids.

The gene calls are TRBV12-5 and TRBJ2-7, with TRBD1 identical over 7 bases. CDR1 LGHNT and CDR2 FRNRAP come from the germline V gene. With 7 bases clipped from V and 4 bases from J, the junction kept 10 bases outside the gene matches. CDR3 length: 14 residues. CDR3 residues: CASAIGTAVYEQYF. The CDR3 DNA follows: TGTGCTAGTGCCATCGGGACAGCAGTTTACGAGCAGTACTTC.

As DNA, the CDR3 is TGTGCCACCAGTGATGGGGGGAGGGAGATCAATGAGCAGTTCTTC. Amino acids: CATSDGGREINEQFF. V and J are TRBV24-1 and TRBJ2-1; 7 positions match TRBD2. Germline V gene data show CDR1 as KGHDR and CDR2 as SFDVKD. This CDR3 region has 15 residues. Unmatched junction bases numbered 7, after V lost 3 bases and J lost 6 bases.

This clone was seen only once. The V call is TRBV3-1 (or the pseudogene TRBV3-2), the J call TRBJ1-2, with 8 bases that match TRBD1. With 3 bases clipped from V and 6 bases from J, the junction kept 6 bases outside the gene matches. The CDR3 runs 14 residues. Germline CDR1 LGHDT, CDR2 YNNKEL (reference sequence). The CDR3 DNA follows: TGTGCCAGCAGCCATCTGACAGGGGAGGATGGCTACACCTTC. It specifies CASSHLTGEDGYTF.

This clone has just one count. The V gene is TRBV11-2, the J gene TRBJ2-1, with 9 bases identical to TRBD1. The CDR3 runs 15 residues. Germline CDR1 reads SGHAT; CDR2 reads FQNNGV. J was trimmed by 6 bases and V by 5 bases; bases with no gene match: 8. In DNA, the CDR3 is TGTGCCAGCAGCCTGGGACAGGGAGGGTTCAATGAGCAGTTCTTC. Translated, it gives CASSLGQGGFNEQFF.

V and J are TRBV18 and TRBJ1-1; TRBD1 agrees at 8 bases. Germline V gene data show CDR1 as KGHSH and CDR2 as LQKENI. V shed 2 bases and J 5 bases; nucleotides not matched to a gene: 4. The CDR3 length is 14 residues. The CDR3 bases are TGTGCCAGCTCACCAGGGACAGGAGGAACTGAAGCTTTCTTT. Translated, it gives CASSPGTGGTEAFF.

This clone was seen repeatedly, ten times or more. J is TRBJ1-1 and V is TRBV7-8; D is perhaps TRBD1 (6 bases). Looked up from germline, CDR1 is SGHVS and CDR2 is FQNEAQ. Trimming left V 1 base short and J 11 bases short, with 14 bases between. This CDR3 is 13 amino acids long. The CDR3 region is CASSLVAGARAFF. Written as DNA, the CDR3 is TGTGCCAGCAGCTTAGTGGCAGGGGCACGGGCTTTCTTT.

The CDR3 sequence is CSASETSGGARYEQFF. For the CDR3, the DNA is TGCAGTGCTAGTGAGACTAGCGGGGGGGCTCGGTATGAGCAGTTCTTC. The V and J genes are TRBV20-1 and TRBJ2-1; 14 bases agree with TRBD2. The germline CDR1 and CDR2 sequences are DFQATT and SNEGSKA (reference sequence). Trimming cost V 3 bases and J 8 bases; bases outside gene matches: 9. The CDR3 runs 16 residues.

This clone was counted a few times. The chain is built from TRBV6-1 and TRBJ1-4; weak D call: TRBD1 (5 bases). The CDR3 runs 15 residues. The germline gives CDR1 MNHNS, CDR2 SASEGT. The V end lost 1 base, the J end lost 10 bases, and 16 bases lay between the germline ends. In DNA, the CDR3 is TGTGCCAGCAGTGAAGACCTAGTTGTCGGGGGAAAACTGTTTTTT. This gives the protein CASSEDLVVGGKLFF.

About this clone: Other DNA sequences in the sample encode the same CDR3. The chain has TRBV5-1 and TRBJ1-1; TRBD1 matches at 10 bases. CDR3 length: 14 amino acids. In germline, CDR1 is SGHRS, CDR2 YFSETQ. The trim removed 3 bases at V and 3 bases at J, leaving 2 bases unmatched. In DNA form, the CDR3 reads TGCGCCAGCAGCTCCGGGACAGGGGACACTGAAGCTTTCTTT. Translation gives CASSSGTGDTEAFF.

This clone was recorded only once. The CDR3, as DNA: TGTGCCAGCAGCTTTAATGCCTACGAGCAGTACTTC. This translates into CASSFNAYEQYF. The rearrangement links TRBV7-2 to TRBJ2-7, with D hard to call. The V gene's germline CDR1 is SGHTA and CDR2 FQGNSA. The V and J ends lost 3 bases and 2 bases respectively, with 5 bases between them. This CDR3 contains 12 residues.

The chain couples TRBV3-1 (or the pseudogene TRBV3-2) to TRBJ2-2; 9 bases agree with TRBD1. The CDR3 loop spans 17 amino acids. The V gene's germline CDR1 is LGHDT and CDR2 YNNKEL (reference sequence). The ends lost 4 bases at V and 2 bases at J; junction bases unmatched: 8. The CDR3 here is CASSRDRETANTGELFF. CDR3 coding DNA: TGTGCCAGCAGCCGGGACAGGGAAACGGCAAACACCGGGGAGCTGTTTTTT.

V and J are TRBV6-5 and TRBJ1-6; D is unresolved. The V end lost 2 bases, the J end lost 0 bases, and 5 bases lay between the germline ends. This CDR3 region has 15 residues. Germline values: CDR1 MNHEY, CDR2 SVGAGI. Written as DNA, the CDR3 is TGTGCCAGCAGTTACGGCAACTCCTATAATTCACCCCTCCACTTT. Its protein product is CASSYGNSYNSPLHF.

This sequence joins TRBV30 and TRBJ2-7; the D gene is possibly TRBD2 (6 bases). This CDR3 is 14 amino acids long. Per germline, CDR1 GTSNPN and CDR2 SVGIG (reference sequence). V was cut by 5 bases and J by 7 bases, with 21 bases left in between. In DNA, the CDR3 is TGTGCCTGGGACACTAGGCGGGGCGGCCTAGAGCAGTACTTC. Its translation: CAWDTRRGGLEQYF. The entire variable domain, with the rest obtained from reference TRBV30 and TRBJ2-7, is as follows: SQTIHQWPATLVQPVGSPLSLECTVEGTSNPNLYWYRQAAGRGLQLLFYSVGIGQISSEVPQNLSASRPQDRQFILSSKKLLLSDSGFYLCAWDTRRGGLEQYFGPGTRLTVT.

The genes are TRBV4-2 and TRBJ1-3; perhaps TRBD1 as D (6 bases). V was trimmed by 0 bases and J by 0 bases, leaving 6 bases between them. CDR1 and CDR2 (germline): LGHNA, YNFKEQ. The CDR3 sequence is 15 residues long. DNA of the CDR3: TGTGCCAGCAGCCAAGAGACAGGCTCTGGAAACACCATATATTTT. Its protein product is CASSQETGSGNTIYF.

The V and J genes are TRBV5-5 and TRBJ2-7; D is undetermined. Germline assignment: CDR1 SGHKS and CDR2 YYEKEE (reference sequence). This CDR3 is built from 15 residues. The ends were cut back, 4 bases at V and 4 bases at J, with 18 bases in the middle. CDR3 bases: TGTGCCAGCAGCAAAGTCGACGGGTCTCAATACGAGCAGTACTTC. Its protein product is CASSKVDGSQYEQYF.

Ten or more counts support this clone. The chain recombines TRBV12-3 or TRBV12-4 with TRBJ2-7; a weak D match, TRBD2 (5 bases). The length of the CDR3 is 12 residues. V shed 0 bases and J shed 7 bases, with 7 bases lying between them. CDR3 sequence: CASSLAPGEQYF. CDR3 coding DNA: TGTGCCAGCAGTTTAGCACCGGGGGAGCAGTACTTC.

This clone showed up just a few times. This sequence joins TRBV4-1 and TRBJ2-2; 8 nucleotides line up with TRBD1. The CDR3 is 15 amino acids. The V segment lost 4 bases and the J segment 6 bases; nucleotides outside the gene matches: 7. Germline CDR1 is MGHRA and CDR2 is YSYEKL. As DNA, the CDR3 is TGCGCCAGCAGCCCCGGACAGGGCATGGCCGGGGAGCTGTTTTTT. This translates into CASSPGQGMAGELFF.

The genes are TRBV19 and TRBJ1-2; D possibly corresponds to TRBD1 (5 bases). Germline CDR1 LNHDA, CDR2 SQIVND (reference sequence). The CDR3 is 13 amino acids. Deletions cut 3 bases from V and 6 bases from J, with 11 bases between. The CDR3 bases are TGTGCCAGTAGTATTCCGTCAGGGAATGGCTACACCTTC. Its translation: CASSIPSGNGYTF.

J is TRBJ2-1 and V is TRBV15; TRBD1 aligns across 10 bases. Losses at the gene ends were 8 bases for V and 5 bases for J; bases not matched to a gene: 6. The germline CDR1 and CDR2 sequences are LNHNV and YYDKDF (reference sequence). This CDR3 has 14 amino acids. The CDR3 reads CATLDRGTNNEQFF. The CDR3 DNA reads as TGTGCCACCTTGGACAGGGGGACTAACAATGAGCAGTTCTTC.

The rearrangement uses TRBV24-1 and TRBJ2-1, with TRBD1 identical over 8 bases. CDR1 is KGHDR, CDR2 SFDVKD, per germline. This CDR3 region has 12 residues. V was clipped by 8 bases and J by 5 bases; unmatched bases: 1. The CDR3: CATKGQDNEQFF. The CDR3 bases are TGTGCCACCAAGGGACAGGACAATGAGCAGTTCTTC.

This chain joins TRBV19 and TRBJ2-5, with 10 bases aligning to TRBD1. The length of the CDR3 is 13 residues. J gave up 4 bases and V 5 bases, and 1 base lay outside the gene matches. Germline V gene sequence: CDR1 LNHDA, CDR2 SQIVND (reference sequence). The CDR3 DNA is TGTGCCAGTAGTCGGGACAGGGGAGAGACCCAGTACTTC. It codes for CASSRDRGETQYF.

This chain joins TRBV30 and TRBJ1-3; D is unclear. V lost 0 bases to trimming and J lost 0 bases, with 6 bases between them. CDR3 length equals 14 residues. The germline gives CDR1 GTSNPN, CDR2 SVGIG (reference sequence). The CDR3 loop is CAWSVQLSGNTIYF. The DNA of the CDR3 is TGTGCCTGGAGTGTACAGCTCTCTGGAAACACCATATATTTT.

The chain has TRBV6-5 and TRBJ1-2; D not certain. The CDR3 spans 14 residues. CDR1 and CDR2 (germline): MNHEY, SVGAGI. The V and J ends lost 7 bases and 4 bases respectively, with 16 bases between them. The CDR3 sequence is CASKTPGAIYGYTF. CDR3 nucleotide sequence: TGTGCCAGCAAAACACCGGGAGCCATCTATGGCTACACCTTC.